The sequence of this TCR beta chain was determined in a study of beta chain features in type 1 diabetes listed by TCRdb under 2018. As for the study more broadly: No differences in mean age, gender distribution, total cell number or subset yield were found between patients and healthy donors. A total of roughly 100 million sorted cells were examined across all samples, and the number of cells per subset was strongly correlated with RNA yield. In the study, TCRB repertoires of sorted circulating CD4+ T cell subsets from recently diagnosed type 1 diabetes patients were compared with those of matched healthy donors. Regulatory and stem cell-like memory subsets were isolated from only 8 patients and roughly eight healthy donors, whereas naive and central memory subsets came from all 30 or so donors. Findings and caveats that apply to the study as a whole: PCR might favor shorter templates, but patient and control samples were amplified and corrected together, so any skew would affect both groups equally. HLA sub-analyses involved small numbers of individuals, so any influence of HLA type on TCRB rearrangement remained unresolved. At VDJ recombination sites, patients with type 1 diabetes made fewer insertions and deleted more nucleotides, a pattern implying thymic rearrangement abnormalities. Because cDNA was sequenced instead of genomic DNA, activated cells with high expression could be over-represented, although the groups did not differ in activation or CD3 levels. Naive, central memory and regulatory TCRB repertoires appeared to be more similar among patients than among healthy donors. In all four CD4+ subsets, TCRB CDR3 length was moderately but significantly shorter in type 1 diabetes patients.

A single peripheral blood draw of approximately 0.11 L on average was collected from each donor into heparinised tubes. A BD FACSAria II was used to sort naive, central memory, regulatory and stem cell-like memory CD4+ T cells with a panel that included CD45RO, CCR7, CD25, CD127, CD95 and CD27. Purity was above 95% for every sorted population. PBMCs were isolated immediately by Lymphoprep density gradient centrifugation and stained directly without culture. So that batch effects would be minimized, each experiment stained and sorted samples in pairs, pairing one healthy donor with one patient. The entire amount of isolated RNA was reverse transcribed using the High Capacity cDNA Reverse Transcription Kit, so the sequenced TCRB transcripts were expressed ones. Deep immunoSEQ sequencing was performed on naive, central memory and regulatory T cell samples, with an average of approximately 4 million total reads per sample. Sorted cells were lysed in RLT buffer, and RNA was extracted using DNase-treated RNeasy Micro or Mini kits according to cell number. Each cell subset was processed separately to prevent cross-contamination, with patient and healthy donor samples processed together. The immunoSEQ multiplex PCR was used to amplify TCRB sequences from cDNA, generating 87-bp fragments that spanned the CDR3 region. Amplicons were sequenced on the Illumina HiSeq platform. In the authors' own workflow: Synthetic template baselines were used to correct PCR bias computationally, reads within Hamming distance 2 were collapsed, and singletons that could not be merged were discarded. Reads were aligned against IMGT so that V, D and J genes, CDR3 length and insertions or deletions at six rearrangement sites could be assigned. Within each subset, clonotype counts were normalized to sorted cell number, after which true diversity and Gini coefficients were computed with the tcR R package. The overlap coefficient, calculated on TCRB nucleotide sequences, was used to measure repertoire sharing. Out-of-frame TCRB sequences from naive cells were analyzed to stand in for the pre-selection repertoire. TCRdb mirrors the immuneACCESS table, restricted to in-frame sequences. Some clones are absent from its copies; in checked studies, under half trace to an unresolved V gene, and the reason for the others is unknown. The V and J calls and clone size were taken over from that table, and D and trimming were inferred from the DNA. The table for this sample lists a few hundred thousand clones; about a fifth of them were counted only once. The ten most abundant clones make up around 0.028% of the sample.

This clone was observed a few times. Its antigen target is currently unknown. The sample holds no much larger clone one base away, and base qualities are not on file. The sequenced sample was naive CD4+ T cells from blood. The label giving this sample's cell subset or site can be read as: true naive CD4+ T cells. The receptor comes from a woman aged 40 to 50 with type 1 diabetes.

The nucleotide sequence is TGCAGCGTTATACCACAGGGTACTGGGGCCAACGTCCTGACTTTC. Its product reads: CSVIPQGTGANVLTF. The chain joins TRBV29-1 to TRBJ2-6; the D gene is perhaps TRBD1, from 6 matching bases. From the cysteine through the phenylalanine, the CDR3 covers 15 amino acids. The read is trimmed to its CDR3 DNA, 45 bases read in frame from base 1. From a lookup of the germline V gene, CDR1 and CDR2 are SQVTM and ANQGSEA. The trim is 5 bases for V and 2 bases for J, with a gap of 13 bases between the germline ends.